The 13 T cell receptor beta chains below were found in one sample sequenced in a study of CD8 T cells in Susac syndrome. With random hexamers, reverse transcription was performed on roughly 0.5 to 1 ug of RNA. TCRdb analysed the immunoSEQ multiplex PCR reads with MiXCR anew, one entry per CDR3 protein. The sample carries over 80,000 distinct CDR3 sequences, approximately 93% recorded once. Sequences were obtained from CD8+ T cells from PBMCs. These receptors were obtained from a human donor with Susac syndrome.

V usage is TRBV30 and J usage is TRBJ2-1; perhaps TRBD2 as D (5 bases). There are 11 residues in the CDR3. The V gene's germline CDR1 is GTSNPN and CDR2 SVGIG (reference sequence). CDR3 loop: CALTSSHEQFF. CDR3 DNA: TGTGCACTTACTAGTTCGCATGAGCAGTTCTTC.

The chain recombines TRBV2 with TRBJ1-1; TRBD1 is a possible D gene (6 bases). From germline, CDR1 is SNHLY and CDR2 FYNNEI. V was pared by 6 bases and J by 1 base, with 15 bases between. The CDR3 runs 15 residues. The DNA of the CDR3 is TGTGCCAGCAGCCCAACGGACAGTAAGAACACTGAAGCTTTCTTT. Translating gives CASSPTDSKNTEAFF.

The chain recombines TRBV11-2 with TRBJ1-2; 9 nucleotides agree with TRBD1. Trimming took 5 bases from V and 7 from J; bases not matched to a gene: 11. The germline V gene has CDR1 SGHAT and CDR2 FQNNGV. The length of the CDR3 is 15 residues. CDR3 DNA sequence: TGTGCCAGCAGCCCCCCCGGGACAGGGAGACCTGGCTACACCTTC. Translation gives CASSPPGTGRPGYTF.

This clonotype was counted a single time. In nucleotides, the CDR3 is TGTGCCAGCAGCTCCTGGGACAGGTGGCTTAGCTCTGGAAACACCATATATTTT. Amino acid sequence: CASSSWDRWLSSGNTIYF. V is TRBV7-9 and J is TRBJ1-3, with 8 bases that match TRBD1. The CDR3 sequence is 18 residues long. Trimming at V came to 4 bases and at J to 0 bases, leaving 11 bases not matched to a gene. CDR1 is SEHNR, CDR2 FQNEAQ, per germline (reference sequence).

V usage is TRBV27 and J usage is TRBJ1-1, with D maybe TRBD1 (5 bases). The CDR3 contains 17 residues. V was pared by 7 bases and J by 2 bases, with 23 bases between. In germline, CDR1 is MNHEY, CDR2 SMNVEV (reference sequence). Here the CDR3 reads CASIPPRDGLVNTEAFF. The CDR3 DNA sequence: TGTGCCAGCATCCCCCCCCGGGACGGTCTAGTCAACACTGAAGCTTTCTTT.

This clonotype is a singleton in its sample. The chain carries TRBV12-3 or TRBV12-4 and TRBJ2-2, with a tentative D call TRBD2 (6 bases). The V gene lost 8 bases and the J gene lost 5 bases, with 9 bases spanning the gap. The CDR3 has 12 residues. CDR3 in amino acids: CASGGRTGELFF. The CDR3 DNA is TGTGCCAGCGGGGGGAGGACCGGGGAGCTGTTTTTT.

The CDR3 spells CSVEKQGHPQETQYF. The DNA of the CDR3 is TGCAGCGTTGAAAAACAGGGACACCCCCAAGAGACCCAGTACTTC. V and J are TRBV29-1 and TRBJ2-5; D is possibly TRBD1 (6 bases). Deletions cut 2 bases from V and 1 base from J, with 14 bases between. CDR3 length equals 15 residues. The V gene's germline CDR1 is SQVTM and CDR2 ANQGSEA.

CDR3 residues: CASSHSYEQYF. Written as DNA, the CDR3 is TGTGCCAGCAGCCACAGCTACGAGCAGTACTTC. The chain combines TRBV7-9 with TRBJ2-7; no definite D call. Germline CDR1 and CDR2: SEHNR and FQNEAQ (reference sequence). The CDR3 is 11 amino acids. Trimming removed 5 bases from V and 3 bases from J, with 5 bases in between.

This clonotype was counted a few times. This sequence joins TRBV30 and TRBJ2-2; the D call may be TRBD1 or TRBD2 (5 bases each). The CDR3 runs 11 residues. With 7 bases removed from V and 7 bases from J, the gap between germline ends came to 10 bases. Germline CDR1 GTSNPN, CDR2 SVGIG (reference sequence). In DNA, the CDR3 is TGTGCCTCCTCGAGGGGCGGGGAGCTGTTTTTT. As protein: CASSRGGELFF.

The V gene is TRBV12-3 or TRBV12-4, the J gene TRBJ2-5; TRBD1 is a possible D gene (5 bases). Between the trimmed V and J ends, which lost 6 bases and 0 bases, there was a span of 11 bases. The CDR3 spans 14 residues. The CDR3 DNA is TGTGCCAGCAGAAAACAGGAGTACCAAGAGACCCAGTACTTC. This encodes CASRKQEYQETQYF.

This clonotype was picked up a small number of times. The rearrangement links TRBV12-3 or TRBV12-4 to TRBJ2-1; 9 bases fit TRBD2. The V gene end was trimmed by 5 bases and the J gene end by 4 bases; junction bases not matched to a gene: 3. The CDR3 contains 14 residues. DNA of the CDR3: TGTGCCAGCAGTCCGGGACTAGCTTACAATGAGCAGTTCTTC. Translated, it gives CASSPGLAYNEQFF.

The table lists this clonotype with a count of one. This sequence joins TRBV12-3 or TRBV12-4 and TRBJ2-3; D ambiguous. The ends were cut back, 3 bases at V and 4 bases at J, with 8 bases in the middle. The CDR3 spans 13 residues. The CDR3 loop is CASSFSRSDTQYF. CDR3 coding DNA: TGTGCCAGCAGTTTCTCGCGTTCAGATACGCAGTATTTT.

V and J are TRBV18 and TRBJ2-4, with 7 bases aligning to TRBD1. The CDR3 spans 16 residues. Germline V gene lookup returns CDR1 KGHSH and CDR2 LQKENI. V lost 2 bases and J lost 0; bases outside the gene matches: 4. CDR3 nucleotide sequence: TGTGCCAGCTCACCAGAGGGGGCCGAAGCCAAAAACATTCAGTACTTC. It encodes CASSPEGAEAKNIQYF.